This is a list of T cell receptor beta chains from one sample in a study of technical replicates of blood from several donors. Using immunoSEQ multiplex PCR, the repertoire was profiled, and TCRdb retains in-frame clones only, with some absent. The sample has under 20,000 clones, over 80% seen once. Sequenced sample: PBMCs. The receptors here all came from a human donor in good health. Each CDR3 is given with its conserved first and last residue. The D gene is left open where the match is weak. Clone size is not always given. Where it is, it says once, few, many or a class for expanded clones.

d_call	j_call	clone_size	v_call	cdr3_aa	cdr3_nt
TRBD1	TRBJ1-3	NA	TRBV5-6	CASSEGQGAGGNTIYF	TGTGCCAGCAGCGAGGGACAGGGGGCTGGTGGAAACACCATATATTTT
TRBD2	TRBJ2-7	NA	TRBV25-1	CASRGLAGDGEQYF	TGTGCCAGCAGGGGGCTAGCGGGAGACGGTGAGCAGTACTTC
TRBD1	TRBJ2-2	NA	TRBV5-1	CASSPVLGTVNTGELFF	TGCGCCAGCAGCCCGGTTCTCGGGACAGTAAACACCGGGGAGCTGTTTTTT
TRBD1	TRBJ1-2	NA	TRBV28	CASSRDVGLRGAGYTF	TGTGCCAGCAGCCGTGACGTCGGACTCAGGGGGGCTGGCTACACCTTC
NA	TRBJ2-5	NA	TRBV11-3	CASSSTGRETQYF	TGTGCCAGCAGCTCGACAGGCCGGGAGACCCAGTACTTC
NA	TRBJ2-1	NA	TRBV21-1	CASSKIISGNPVTHNEQFF	TGTGCCAGCAGCAAAATTATAAGCGGGAACCCCGTCACTCACAATGAGCAGTTCTTC
NA	TRBJ1-5	few	TRBV6-1	CASSAGPSGNQPQHF	TGTGCCAGCAGTGCAGGGCCGTCCGGCAATCAGCCCCAGCATTTT
NA	TRBJ2-6	NA	TRBV29-1	CSVQAGAGANVLTF	TGCAGCGTCCAAGCAGGGGCTGGGGCCAACGTCCTGACTTTC
NA	TRBJ1-3	once	TRBV6-1	CASSEASGGNTIYF	TGTGCCAGCAGTGAAGCGTCCGGTGGAAACACCATATATTTT
TRBD1	TRBJ1-1	NA	TRBV27	CASNSGTGFFRHMNTEAFF	TGTGCCAGCAATTCCGGGACAGGGTTTTTTCGTCACATGAACACTGAAGCTTTCTTT
NA	TRBJ2-5	NA	TRBV18	CASSPWDKGEVTQYF	TGTGCCAGCTCACCCTGGGACAAGGGGGAAGTGACCCAGTACTTC
NA	TRBJ1-5	NA	TRBV5-5	CASSLAGGPGQPQHF	TGTGCCAGCAGCTTGGCCGGCGGCCCCGGTCAGCCCCAGCATTTT
TRBD2	TRBJ2-5	once	TRBV19	CASSRRLAGGEETQYF	TGTGCCAGTAGTCGGCGACTAGCGGGAGGGGAGGAGACCCAGTACTTC
NA	TRBJ2-1	NA	TRBV5-1	CASSLLLGGRNEQFF	TGCGCCAGCAGCTTATTGCTTGGCGGTAGGAATGAGCAGTTCTTC
NA	TRBJ2-6	NA	TRBV28	CATRGANVLTF	TGTGCCACCCGGGGGGCCAACGTCCTGACTTTC
NA	TRBJ2-7	NA	TRBV7-9	CASSTSIGQYF	TGTGCCAGCAGCACGAGCATTGGGCAGTACTTC